This entry concerns a single TCR beta chain. The antigen is undetermined. The source of the sample is a study of CD8+ T cells in alopecia areata. Study-level findings and limits: Tofacitinib significantly reduced both scalp clonality and expanded CD8+ clones among the top 100.

V gave up 2 bases and J gave up 2 bases; unmatched junction bases: 8. The V gene's germline CDR1 is MNHEY and CDR2 SMNVEV (reference sequence). The CDR3 extends over 19 amino acids. The treatment here: oral pan-JAK inhibitor, 5-10 mg twice daily. Reverse transcribed after extraction, RNA yielded cDNA as the sequencing template. The assay was immunoSEQ multiplex PCR, and TCRdb's table has in-frame clones only and misses some. Of some 44,000 clones listed, just under 95% are singletons. Sequences were derived from CD8+ T cells sorted from blood, sampled at week 24, from a patient treated with tofacitinib. This receptor was identified in a human donor with alopecia areata. The rearrangement uses TRBV27 and TRBJ2-3, with 15 bases that match TRBD2. In nucleotides, the CDR3 is TGTGCCAGCAGTTTAGAGGCGGGGACTAGCGGGGGGCACACAGATACGCAGTATTTT. Protein: CASSLEAGTSGGHTDTQYF.